What follows are 3 T cell receptor beta chains derived from one specimen sequenced in a study of CD8 T cells in ankylosing spondylitis. Study-wide results and caveats: Made up of about eight highly homologous variants, a TCR beta motif appeared characteristic of ankylosing spondylitis blood.

TCRdb re-derived calls from the 5' RACE reads in MiXCR, one entry per CDR3 protein. The table records 700,000 to 850,000 distinct CDR3 sequences, approximately 10% of them present only once. The antigens of these receptors remain unknown. Specimen: blood, either unsorted or a sorted T cell fraction (not recorded which). These receptors were taken from a male donor with ankylosing spondylitis.

The chain recombines TRBV7-6 with TRBJ2-1, with D perhaps being TRBD1 or TRBD2 (5 bases each). CDR1 is SGHVS and CDR2 is FNYEAQ in the germline V gene. Trimming pared 5 bases from V and 4 bases from J, leaving 12 bases between. The CDR3 is 14 amino acids. CDR3 sequence reads: CASSPWDQYNEQFF. In DNA form, the CDR3 reads TGTGCCAGCAGCCCATGGGACCAATACAATGAGCAGTTCTTC. Together with reference TRBV7-6 and TRBJ2-1, the CDR3 gives the full variable domain: GAGVSQSPRYKVTKRGQDVALRCDPISGHVSLYWYRQALGQGPEFLTYFNYEAQQDKSGLPNDRFSAERPEGSISTLTIQRTEQRDSAMYRCASSPWDQYNEQFFGPGTRLTVL.

This clonotype has a handful of counts. The V gene is TRBV20-1, the J gene TRBJ1-5; D might be TRBD1 (6 bases). Germline lookup yields CDR1 DFQATT and CDR2 SNEGSKA (reference sequence). V shed 6 bases and J shed 4 bases, with 19 bases lying between them. The CDR3 loop spans 15 amino acids. The CDR3 DNA reads as TGCAGTGCAAATAGAGGGACAAGCGGGAATCAGCCCCAGCATTTT. The encoded protein is CSANRGTSGNQPQHF.

This chain joins TRBV7-8 and TRBJ2-3, with 9 bases that match TRBD2. CDR1 is SGHVS, CDR2 FQNEAQ, per germline. After removal of 5 bases from V and 3 bases from J, the junction contained 9 bases not matched to a gene. The CDR3 runs to 16 residues. CDR3 coding DNA: TGTGCCAGCAGCCCCCGGACTAGCGACCTAACAGATACGCAGTATTTT. It is translated as CASSPRTSDLTDTQYF.